This TCR beta chain was observed in a study of T cells expressing NK-cell markers. Study context: Serological testing identified seven of the eight sequenced donors as HCMV-seropositive and one as seronegative.

General study results and limits: Unclear, still, was the HCMV specificity of the expanded NKG2C+ T cell clones.

The cDNA for TCR beta came from 5'RACE template switching with UMIs. TCRdb re-called the 5' RACE reads and gives one entry per CDR3 protein, without DNA. The sample totals about 550,000 distinct CDR3 sequences. To note about this clonotype: Its antigen is currently unknown.

The CDR3 extends over 18 amino acids. Germline loops: CDR1 SQVTM, CDR2 ANQGSEA. The rearrangement links TRBV29-1 to TRBJ2-7; TCRdb picks TRBD1, but there is no DNA to check that call. The sequence derives from a man between 18 and 35 years old in good health. What was sequenced was blood T cells: a sorted CD56 or NKG2C T cell subset, CD4+ or CD8+ T cells, or bulk PBMC T cells (not recorded which). The CDR3: CSAARGTGAARVSYEQYF.